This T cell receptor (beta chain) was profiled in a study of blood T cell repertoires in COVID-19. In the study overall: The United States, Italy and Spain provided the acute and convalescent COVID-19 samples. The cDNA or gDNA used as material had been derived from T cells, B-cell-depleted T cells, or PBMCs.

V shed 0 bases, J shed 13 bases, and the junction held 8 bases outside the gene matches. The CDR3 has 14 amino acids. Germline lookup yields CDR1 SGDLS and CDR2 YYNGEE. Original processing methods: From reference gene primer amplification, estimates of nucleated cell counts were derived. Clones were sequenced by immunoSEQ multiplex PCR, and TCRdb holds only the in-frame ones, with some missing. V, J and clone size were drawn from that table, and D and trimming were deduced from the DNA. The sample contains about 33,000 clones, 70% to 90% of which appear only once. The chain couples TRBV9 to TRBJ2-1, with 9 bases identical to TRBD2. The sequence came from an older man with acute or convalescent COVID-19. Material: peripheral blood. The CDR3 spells CASSVELAGRGQFF. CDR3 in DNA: TGTGCCAGCAGCGTAGAACTAGCGGGTCGTGGCCAGTTCTTC.